The sequence of this T cell receptor beta chain was determined in a study of response to subunit inactivated influenza vaccine (dated by TCRdb to the late 2010s). In terms of the full investigation: The study used deep quantitative T cell receptor repertoire profiling to track responses to a trivalent subunit inactivated influenza vaccine. Study-wide findings and limitations: According to the authors, only a limited number of new T cells may be recruited by each seasonal influenza vaccination.

Receptor amplification or capture employed RT-PCR. The reads were generated on an Illumina HiSeq 2500. TCRdb reanalyzed the raw reads on its own, using fastp at Q25 for trimming and MiXCR for clone calling, and kept in-frame beta chains. Every distinct CDR3 protein forms one entry, paired with its most common genes and DNA. Across this sample there are under 800,000 distinct CDR3 sequences, with about 15% seen only once. The ten largest clones represent approximately 6.5% of the sample. About this clonotype itself: No antigen is known for it. No much larger clone is present one base from it, and per-base qualities are unavailable.

Sequences KGHSH (CDR1) and LQKENI (CDR2) are obtained from the germline V gene. From V the trimming removes 6 bases and from J it removes 4 bases, while the gene matches leave 14 bases of the junction unaccounted for. From its cysteine to its phenylalanine, the CDR3 spans 16 amino acids. Of all the DNA, just the CDR3 is kept, 48 bases in frame from base 1. Recombination linked TRBV18 to TRBJ1-2, and 7 junction bases match TRBD1. Sample: PBMCs from blood, taken 14 to 15 days before vaccination. This clonotype originated in a man aged 50-59 years who received an inactivated influenza vaccine. Donor details come from another sample of the same person, matched by shared clones. Here the CDR3 is given as CASSLDPGQELYGYTF. The nucleotide sequence is TGTGCCAGCTCGCTAGACCCAGGACAGGAGCTCTATGGCTACACCTTC.